These T cell receptor beta chains were read from a single sample in a study of chemoradiotherapy in HPV16-positive cancers. Sequencing used immunoSEQ multiplex PCR; TCRdb keeps in-frame clones, though not all of them. The sample records approximately 12,000 clones, around 81% being singletons. The specimen was collected from a patient who underwent chemoradiotherapy. The receptors here all came from a human donor with HPV-associated anogenital cancer. Each CDR3 is given with its conserved first and last residue. A D gene is named only where the DNA matches it firmly. Clone size is given for some rows only: seen once, a few or many times, or a class if the clone is expanded.

DNA,CDR3,V,J,D,size
TGTGCCGTCAGCCGGGACAGGGATACGCAGTTCTTC,CAVSRDRDTQFF,TRBV10-3,TRBJ2-1,TRBD1,.
TGTGCCAGCAGCTTAGGCCCGACAGGAGGGGCCACAGATACGCAGTATTTT,CASSLGPTGGATDTQYF,TRBV7-2,TRBJ2-3,.,.
TGCGCCAGCAGCAGACAGGTTGGAAACACCATATATTTT,CASSRQVGNTIYF,TRBV4-1,TRBJ1-3,.,.
TGCGCCAGCAGTGAGTCGGTGGAGGGCAGTGGGGGGCATTTT,CASSESVEGSGGHF,TRBV10-1,TRBJ1-5,.,.
TGTGCCAGCAGTTACAGGGACGAGCAGTACTTC,CASSYRDEQYF,TRBV27,TRBJ2-7,.,.
TGTGCCAGCAGCTTAGGCGAAACAGTTAGGTACCAAGAGACCCAGTACTTC,CASSLGETVRYQETQYF,TRBV7-6,TRBJ2-5,.,.
TGTGCCAGCATAGGCGACAGGGGGCTTACTGAAGCTTTCTTT,CASIGDRGLTEAFF,TRBV2,TRBJ1-1,TRBD1,few
TGCAGCGCTTTAGCTAGCGGGGGGCAAGAGACCCAGTACTTC,CSALASGGQETQYF,TRBV29-1,TRBJ2-5,TRBD2,.
TGTGCCACCAGCAGCGGACAAAGCACAGATACGCAGTATTTT,CATSSGQSTDTQYF,TRBV15,TRBJ2-3,.,.
TGTGCCTGGAATTCCGGGGACTTTGACACTGAAGCTTTCTTT,CAWNSGDFDTEAFF,TRBV30,TRBJ1-1,.,.
TGTGCCAGCAGCGCGGAACCGGGACTAGCTTACAATGAGCAGTTCTTC,CASSAEPGLAYNEQFF,TRBV9,TRBJ2-1,TRBD2,.
TGTGCCAGCATCCCTACAGGGATCATCGACTATGGCTACACCTTC,CASIPTGIIDYGYTF,TRBV28,TRBJ1-2,.,few
TGTGCCACCAGTTTACGACAGACCCTCAATCAGCCCCAGCATTTT,CATSLRQTLNQPQHF,TRBV19,TRBJ1-5,.,few
TGTGCCAGCAGCTATCGGGGGGGCCAAGAGACCCAGTACTTC,CASSYRGGQETQYF,TRBV7-2,TRBJ2-5,TRBD2,.
TGTGCCAGCAGCCCTGGAAGTCATACTCGCGAGCAGTACTTC,CASSPGSHTREQYF,TRBV28,TRBJ2-7,.,.
TGTGCCAGCAGCTTAGGCCCAACCCGGACCCAGTACTTC,CASSLGPTRTQYF,TRBV7-2,TRBJ2-5,.,.
TGTGCCAGCAGAGAAGCGGGCAATCAGCCCCAGCATTTT,CASREAGNQPQHF,TRBV2,TRBJ1-5,.,.
TGTGCCAGCAGCTTAGCCCCGAGGGTAGCGGGGTTCTACAATGAGCAGTTCTTC,CASSLAPRVAGFYNEQFF,TRBV7-2,TRBJ2-1,TRBD2,few
TGTGCCAGCAGCGGCATCACAGGGATTGGCACTGAAGCTTTCTTT,CASSGITGIGTEAFF,TRBV9,TRBJ1-1,.,.
TGTGCCAGCAGTCCCCTGGACAGGGAAGAGACCCAGTACTTC,CASSPLDREETQYF,TRBV27,TRBJ2-5,TRBD1,.
TGTGCCAGCAGCGGCGTTCTTGGACAGGGAACCTACGAGCAGTACTTC,CASSGVLGQGTYEQYF,TRBV5-5,TRBJ2-7,TRBD1,.
TGTGCCACCAGCAGGGGGGACTACGGAACCTACGAGCAGTACTTC,CATSRGDYGTYEQYF,TRBV15,TRBJ2-7,TRBD2,few
TGTGCCAGCAGTTACTCAGATACGCAGTATTTT,CASSYSDTQYF,TRBV6-5,TRBJ2-3,.,.
TGCAGCGTTGAGTTCAGGGGGGCCTACGAGCAGTACTTC,CSVEFRGAYEQYF,TRBV29-1,TRBJ2-7,.,few
TGTGCCAGCAGCTTGGGGGGAGGCAATCAGCCCCAGCATTTT,CASSLGGGNQPQHF,TRBV5-4,TRBJ1-5,.,once
TGTGCCAGCAGCAGGATGGGGGGGCCGGAGGAGACCCAGTACTTC,CASSRMGGPEETQYF,TRBV7-9,TRBJ2-5,.,.